This TCR beta chain was recovered during a study of blood T cell repertoires in COVID-19 (dated by TCRdb to the early 2020s). In the study overall: The collaborator samples originated in the United States, Italy and Spain and spanned the acute and convalescent phases of COVID-19. The material from the prospective study consisted of cDNA or gDNA derived from T cells, B-cell-depleted T cells, or PBMCs. Deeply sampled blood TCRbeta repertoires from subjects exposed to, actively infected with, or recovered from COVID-19 were included in the dataset. The repertoires were made available in a free public database intended to serve as a resource for research on the immune response to SARS-CoV-2. Samples were obtained from the ongoing ImmuneRACE study (first 160 participants) and from about 1,300 subjects provided by 6 global collaborators. The sample metadata nearly always contained a de-identified subject ID, COVID-19 status, age in years and sex. Where available, HLA class I and class II types were taken from metadata supplied by the sample provider and were not determined by assay-based typing. What the work shows at the level of the full study, not this receptor alone: How much clinical and demographic metadata was included differed by source and by participant, and the metadata was provided uncurated.

TCRbeta CDR3 regions were amplified from genomic DNA using the immunoSEQ Assay, a bias-controlled multiplex PCR. In the authors' own workflow: Within the assay, amplification of reference gene primers was used to estimate how many nucleated cells each sample contained. To quantify the absolute abundance of each unique TCRbeta CDR3 rearrangement, sequence reads were collapsed and filtered. For each sample, productive Simpson clonality was calculated by taking the square root of Simpson's diversity index across productive rearrangements. In its TCRdb copy, this immuneACCESS table keeps in-frame sequences only and misses some clones. Where compared with another copy, unresolved V genes explain less than half of these, and the others have no known cause. V and J calls and clone size are as listed in that table; D and trimming were resolved from the DNA. This sample is represented by nearly 200,000 clones; around 84% of them were singletons. The ten largest make up 20% of the sample.

With regard to this clone: What this receptor recognizes is not known. No base qualities exist here, and no much larger clone lies one base off it.

From the cysteine up to the phenylalanine, the CDR3 has a length of 12 residues. Just the 36-base CDR3 DNA is kept, in frame starting at base 1. V loses 6 bases, J loses 4 bases, and the germline ends lie 9 bases apart. Collaborating institutions collected whole blood in K2EDTA tubes following their own protocols. For TCRbeta analysis, collaborators shipped samples as frozen whole blood, isolated PBMCs, or DNA extracted from either of those sample types. Source material: peripheral blood. The TCR originated in a human donor in a cohort sampled during active COVID-19. The chain employs TRBV12-3 or TRBV12-4 and TRBJ2-5; TRBD2 might be the D gene, on 6 matching bases. For the CDR3, the sequence is CASSRRGETQYF. In nucleotides, the sequence is TGTGCCAGCAGCAGGCGGGGAGAGACCCAGTACTTC.